The 22 T cell receptor beta chains in this list originate from one sample, sequenced in a study of identical twins. In TCRdb, the 5' RACE reads were re-called with MiXCR into one record per CDR3 protein. The sample shows nearly 900,000 distinct CDR3 sequences, approximately 13% of them seen only once. The data also belong to a second study, concerning yellow fever vaccine responses in identical twins.

The sample comprised PBMCs. The receptors come from a woman aged 18 to 35 in good health.

The chain recombines TRBV15 with TRBJ2-1, with D uncertain. CDR1 is LNHNV, CDR2 YYDKDF, per germline (reference sequence). V was pared by 0 bases and J by 6 bases, with 6 bases between. The CDR3 is made up of 13 amino acids. Here the CDR3 DNA reads TGTGCCACCAGCAGAGAGGTATCCAATGAGCAGTTCTTC. Encoded protein: CATSREVSNEQFF.

The chain combines TRBV5-5 with TRBJ1-1, with 11 positions matching TRBD1. The CDR3 sequence is 16 residues long. CDR1 and CDR2 from the germline V gene are SGHKS and YYEKEE (reference sequence). Germline trimming cut 6 bases from V and 6 bases from J; bases unmatched to any gene: 13. In DNA, the CDR3 is TGTGCCAGCAACTATGGACAGGGGGCGCCCCAGGCTGAAGCTTTCTTT. This translates into CASNYGQGAPQAEAFF. The full variable domain, completed using reference TRBV5-5 and TRBJ1-1, is DAGVTQSPTHLIKTRGQQVTLRCSPISGHKSVSWYQQVLGQGPQFIFQYYEKEERGRGNFPDRFSARQFPNYSSELNVNALLLGDSALYLCASNYGQGAPQAEAFFGQGTRLTVV.

This clonotype showed up just a few times. The chain has TRBV2 and TRBJ2-1; 15 nucleotides line up with TRBD2. Trimming at V came to 6 bases and at J to 9 bases, leaving 15 bases not matched to a gene. Germline CDR1 SNHLY, CDR2 FYNNEI. The CDR3 spans 18 residues. The CDR3 here is CASSKDPGLAGGNGEQFF. The CDR3 region has the DNA TGTGCCAGCAGCAAAGATCCGGGACTAGCGGGAGGAAACGGTGAGCAGTTCTTC.

This clonotype was seen a few times. This sequence joins TRBV7-9 and TRBJ2-7; 10 bases align to TRBD1. The length of the CDR3 is 15 residues. CDR1 is SEHNR and CDR2 is FQNEAQ in the germline V gene (reference sequence). Germline trimming cut 1 base from V and 5 bases from J; bases unmatched to any gene: 5. CDR3 sequence reads: CASSLGGTGEDEQYV. The CDR3 DNA reads as TGTGCCAGCAGCTTAGGTGGGACAGGGGAGGACGAGCAGTACGTC.

The sample holds a few counts of this clonotype. V is TRBV6-5 and J is TRBJ2-1; 8 bases fit TRBD2. V lost 2 bases to trimming and J lost 2 bases; unmatched junction nucleotides: 5. The CDR3 has 16 residues. CDR1 and CDR2 (germline): MNHEY, SVGAGI. Written as DNA, the CDR3 is TGTGCCAGCAGTTACCCAAGCGGGGGCACCTACAATGAGCAGTTCTTC. Its protein is CASSYPSGGTYNEQFF.

The chain combines TRBV29-1 with TRBJ1-1; 9 bases map to TRBD1. The CDR3 covers 13 residues. The germline V gene has CDR1 SQVTM and CDR2 ANQGSEA. J was trimmed by 2 bases and V by 8 bases; bases with no gene match: 6. Here the CDR3 DNA reads TGCAGCTTACGGGACAGGGCTAACACTGAAGCTTTCTTT. Translated, it gives CSLRDRANTEAFF. Looking up the rest from reference TRBV29-1 and TRBJ1-1 gives the full variable domain: SAVISQKPSRDICQRGTSLTIQCQVDSQVTMMFWYRQQPGQSLTLIATANQGSEATYESGFVIDKFPISRPNLTFSTLTVSNMSPEDSSIYLCSLRDRANTEAFFGQGTRLTVV.

At least ten counts were recorded for this clonotype. The CDR3: CASSFGASNTGELFF. DNA of the CDR3: TGTGCCAGCAGTTTTGGGGCCTCGAACACCGGGGAGCTGTTTTTT. This sequence joins TRBV12-3 or TRBV12-4 and TRBJ2-2; a weak D match, TRBD1 (5 bases). This CDR3 comprises 15 residues. V lost 3 bases, J lost 0 bases, and 8 bases lay in between.

The chain employs TRBV24-1 and TRBJ1-2; D not resolved. The CDR3 loop spans 12 amino acids. CDR1 is KGHDR and CDR2 is SFDVKD in the germline V gene. Trimming took off 4 bases at V and 8 bases at J, with 10 bases between the two ends. CDR3 sequence reads: CATSEGSGGYTF. The CDR3 coding sequence is TGTGCCACCAGTGAAGGGTCGGGAGGCTACACCTTC.

J is TRBJ2-7 and V is TRBV27; D gene ambiguous. The CDR3 has 12 residues. The germline V gene has CDR1 MNHEY and CDR2 SMNVEV (reference sequence). With 7 bases removed from V and 1 base from J, the gap between germline ends came to 8 bases. CDR3 in DNA: TGTGCCAGCATGGGCGGATCCTACGAGCAGTACGTC. Amino acids: CASMGGSYEQYV.

This clonotype was counted between two and nine times. The V call is TRBV7-9, the J call TRBJ2-7; 7 bases align to TRBD1. CDR3 length: 14 residues. Germline lookup yields CDR1 SEHNR and CDR2 FQNEAQ (reference sequence). Trimming took 5 bases from V and 2 from J; bases not matched to a gene: 6. The CDR3: CASSPFDRAYEQYF. Here the CDR3 DNA reads TGTGCCAGCAGCCCCTTCGACAGGGCCTACGAGCAGTACTTC.

V and J are TRBV12-3 or TRBV12-4 and TRBJ2-1, with a possible D match to TRBD2 (5 bases). The V and J ends lost 4 bases and 10 bases respectively, with 11 bases between them. The CDR3 extends over 12 amino acids. CDR3 DNA: TGTGCCAGCAGTTGGACCAGAGGGGAGCAGTTCTTC. Translating gives CASSWTRGEQFF.

The chain couples TRBV10-3 to TRBJ2-2; 11 nucleotides align to TRBD2. With 8 bases clipped from V and 7 bases from J, the junction kept 9 bases outside the gene matches. Germline values: CDR1 ENHRY, CDR2 SYGVKD. CDR3 length: 15 amino acids. CDR3 in amino acids: CAIGYSGGAVGELFF. CDR3 DNA sequence: TGTGCCATCGGCTATAGCGGGGGGGCCGTCGGGGAGCTGTTTTTT.

The V call is TRBV27, the J call TRBJ1-2; a possible D gene is TRBD1 (5 bases). This CDR3 spans 14 amino acids. In germline, CDR1 is MNHEY, CDR2 SMNVEV (reference sequence). The V end was cut by 2 bases, the J end by 2 bases, with 9 bases between. The CDR3 is CASSLSAGNYGYTF. The CDR3 nucleotides read TGTGCCAGCAGTTTAAGCGCAGGGAACTATGGCTACACCTTC.

The sample holds a few counts of this clonotype. The rearrangement links TRBV10-3 to TRBJ2-3; TRBD2 agrees at 13 bases. The length of the CDR3 is 15 residues. V gave up 2 bases and J gave up 5 bases; unmatched junction bases: 1. Germline V lookup: CDR1 ENHRY, CDR2 SYGVKD. DNA of the CDR3: TGTGCCATCAGTGAGGGACTAGCGGGAGTAGATACGCAGTATTTT. This translates into CAISEGLAGVDTQYF.

This chain joins TRBV2 and TRBJ1-2; a weak D match, TRBD1 (6 bases). Between the trimmed V and J ends, which lost 3 bases and 2 bases, there was a span of 13 bases. Germline-derived CDR1 and CDR2 are SNHLY and FYNNEI. This CDR3 has 15 amino acids. The chain's CDR3 is CASSETDRINYGYTF. DNA for the CDR3: TGTGCCAGCAGTGAGACAGACAGGATAAACTATGGCTACACCTTC.

V and J are TRBV6-6 and TRBJ2-1; 9 bases are shared with TRBD1. CDR1 and CDR2 (germline): MNHNY, SVGAGI (reference sequence). Unmatched junction bases numbered 5, after V lost 7 bases and J lost 10 bases. The CDR3 length is 12 residues. CDR3 sequence (DNA): TGTGCCAGCAAGGACAGGGGAAACGAGCAGTTCTTC. This translates into CASKDRGNEQFF.

This chain connects TRBV28 to TRBJ2-3; the match to TRBD2 covers 10 bases. This CDR3 is 15 amino acids long. The V gene's germline CDR1 is MDHEN and CDR2 SYDVKM. With 5 bases clipped from V and 4 bases from J, the junction kept 6 bases outside the gene matches. As DNA, the CDR3 is TGTGCCAGCAGTCCCTTTAGCGGGAGGTCAGATACGCAGTATTTT. Its protein is CASSPFSGRSDTQYF.

The V and J genes are TRBV4-1 and TRBJ2-2; D might be TRBD1 or TRBD2, each matching 5 bases. CDR1 and CDR2 from the germline V gene are MGHRA and YSYEKL. Trimming removed 3 bases from V and 8 bases from J, with 10 bases in between. CDR3 size: 13 residues. The CDR3 loop is CASSHEGLGELFF. The DNA for the CDR3 is TGCGCCAGCAGCCACGAGGGGTTGGGGGAGCTGTTTTTT.

This rearrangement joins TRBV2 to TRBJ2-6; 9 nucleotides agree with TRBD1. With V trimmed by 7 bases and J by 0 bases, 16 bases remained unmatched. The CDR3 has 20 amino acids. CDR1 and CDR2 from the germline V gene are SNHLY and FYNNEI. CDR3 sequence (DNA): TGTGCCAGCATCCCCAGAAACCGACAGGGGGTATCCTCTGGGGCCAACGTCCTGACTTTC. As protein: CASIPRNRQGVSSGANVLTF. The full variable domain, with the rest looked up from reference TRBV2 and TRBJ2-6, is EPEVTQTPSHQVTQMGQEVILRCVPISNHLYFYWYRQILGQKVEFLVSFYNNEISEKSEIFDDQFSVERPDGSNFTLKIRSTKLEDSAMYFCASIPRNRQGVSSGANVLTFGAGSRLTVL.

This clonotype was seen only a few times. J is TRBJ2-1 and V is TRBV4-1, with 8 bases matching TRBD2. The CDR3 runs 16 residues. The V gene end was trimmed by 0 bases and the J gene end by 9 bases; junction bases not matched to a gene: 10. CDR1 is MGHRA, CDR2 YSYEKL, per germline. DNA for the CDR3: TGCGCCAGCAGCCAAGATGCGGGAGGAACGTCGGGTGAGCAGTTCTTC. Amino acids: CASSQDAGGTSGEQFF.

Many counts were recorded for this clonotype. The chain is built from TRBV29-1 and TRBJ2-7; TRBD1 agrees at 10 bases. Losses at the gene ends were 3 bases for V and 6 bases for J; bases not matched to a gene: 5. Looked up from germline, CDR1 is SQVTM and CDR2 is ANQGSEA. The CDR3 consists of 13 residues. CDR3 nucleotides: TGCAGCGTTGAGGGACAGGGGCACGGCGAGCAGTACTTC. Its translation: CSVEGQGHGEQYF.

This clonotype was counted a few times. The gene calls are TRBV11-1 and TRBJ2-6, with 13 nucleotides matching TRBD2. CDR3 length equals 19 residues. V gave up 2 bases and J gave up 0 bases; unmatched junction bases: 4. Per the germline V gene, CDR1 is SGHAT and CDR2 is FQDESV (reference sequence). CDR3 sequence: CASSLSGLAGFSGANVLTF. CDR3 sequence (DNA): TGTGCCAGCAGCTTATCGGGACTAGCGGGGTTCTCTGGGGCCAACGTCCTGACTTTC.